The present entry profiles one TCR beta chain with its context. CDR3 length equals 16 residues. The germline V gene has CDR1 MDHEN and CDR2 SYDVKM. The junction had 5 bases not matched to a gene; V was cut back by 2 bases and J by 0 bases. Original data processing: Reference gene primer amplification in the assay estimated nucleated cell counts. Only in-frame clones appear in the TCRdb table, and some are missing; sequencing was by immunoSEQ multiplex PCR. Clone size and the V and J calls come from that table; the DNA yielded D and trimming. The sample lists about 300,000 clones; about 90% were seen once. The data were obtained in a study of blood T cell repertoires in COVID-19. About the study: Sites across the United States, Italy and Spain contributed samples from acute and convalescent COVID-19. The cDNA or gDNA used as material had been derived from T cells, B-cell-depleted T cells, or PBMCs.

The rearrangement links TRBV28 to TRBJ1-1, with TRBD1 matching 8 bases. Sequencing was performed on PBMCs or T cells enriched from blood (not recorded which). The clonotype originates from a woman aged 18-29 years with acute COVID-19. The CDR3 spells CASSLTGGGMNTEAFF. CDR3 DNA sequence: TGTGCCAGCAGTTTAACAGGGGGGGGGATGAACACTGAAGCTTTCTTT.